What follows are 17 T cell receptor beta chains derived from one specimen sequenced in a study of blood T cell repertoires in COVID-19. Method: immunoSEQ multiplex PCR; TCRdb's copy keeps in-frame clones and lacks some. The sample records roughly 32,000 clones, around 90% being singletons. Sequenced: peripheral blood. Receptors were obtained from a man older than 75 with acute or convalescent COVID-19.

This chain links TRBV30 with TRBJ2-2; D possibly corresponds to TRBD1 (7 bases). The CDR3 loop spans 14 amino acids. Looked up from germline, CDR1 is GTSNPN and CDR2 is SVGIG (reference sequence). Trimming pared 5 bases from V and 7 bases from J, leaving 17 bases between. CDR3 nucleotides: TGTGCCTGGGGGAGGCAGGGGGTCGGCGGGGAGCTGTTTTTT. Translated, it gives CAWGRQGVGGELFF.

The V and J genes are TRBV7-9 and TRBJ1-2; the D is unclear. This CDR3 is built from 15 residues. The V and J ends lost 3 bases and 0 bases respectively, with 11 bases between them. CDR1 is SEHNR, CDR2 FQNEAQ, per germline (reference sequence). This CDR3 is CASSFPPGTNYGYTF. The CDR3 nucleotides are TGTGCCAGCAGCTTCCCCCCGGGGACTAACTATGGCTACACCTTC.

This clone was seen only once. The chain couples TRBV19 to TRBJ1-2; maybe TRBD1 (5 bases). This CDR3 spans 15 amino acids. Looked up from germline, CDR1 is LNHDA and CDR2 is SQIVND (reference sequence). V was cut by 5 bases and J by 2 bases, with 15 bases left in between. The CDR3 sequence: CASSPQGGRNYGYTF. In nucleotides, the CDR3 is TGTGCCAGTAGTCCTCAGGGAGGTCGCAACTATGGCTACACCTTC.

The V and J genes are TRBV9 and TRBJ2-3; TRBD2 agrees at 9 bases. Losses at the gene ends were 0 bases for V and 4 bases for J; bases not matched to a gene: 6. The germline V gene has CDR1 SGDLS and CDR2 YYNGEE. This CDR3 is built from 16 residues. The CDR3 reads CASSVGLAGSSDTQYF. The DNA for the CDR3 is TGTGCCAGCAGCGTAGGCCTAGCGGGGAGTTCAGATACGCAGTATTTT. The variable domain in full, with the rest retrieved from reference TRBV9 and TRBJ2-3, is DSGVTQTPKHLITATGQRVTLRCSPRSGDLSVYWYQQSLDQGLQFLIQYYNGEERAKGNILERFSAQQFPDLHSELNLSSLELGDSALYFCASSVGLAGSSDTQYFGPGTRLTVL.

The chain employs TRBV5-1 and TRBJ2-5, with 7 bases fitting TRBD1. Germline assignment: CDR1 SGHRS and CDR2 YFSETQ. The CDR3 runs 16 residues. V shed 0 bases and J 4 bases; nucleotides not matched to a gene: 9. The CDR3 loop is CASSLGDLRGRETQYF. The CDR3 bases are TGCGCCAGCAGCTTGGGGGACCTGAGGGGGCGAGAGACCCAGTACTTC.

The genes are TRBV5-1 and TRBJ2-7; 7 nucleotides match TRBD2. Germline V gives CDR1 SGHRS, CDR2 YFSETQ. The J segment lost 6 bases and the V segment lost 6 bases, leaving 9 bases of the junction unmatched. CDR3 length equals 13 residues. The CDR3 sequence: CASTYGRGGEQYF. The DNA for the CDR3 is TGCGCCAGCACCTATGGGAGGGGAGGCGAGCAGTACTTC.

The table lists this clone with a few counts. The chain carries TRBV7-3 and TRBJ1-2; D possibly corresponds to TRBD1 (5 bases). The germline V gene has CDR1 SGHTA and CDR2 FQGTGA. This CDR3 spans 15 amino acids. V lost 5 bases, J lost 7 bases, and 20 bases lay in between. This CDR3 is CASSQILGRLIGYTF. CDR3 nucleotide sequence: TGTGCCAGCAGCCAAATCCTGGGGCGATTGATTGGCTACACCTTC.

This chain connects TRBV7-2 to TRBJ2-5; TRBD1 matches at 10 bases. V was pared by 5 bases and J by 6 bases, with 6 bases of the junction left unmatched. This CDR3 comprises 14 residues. The V gene's germline CDR1 is SGHTA and CDR2 FQGNSA. CDR3 in amino acids: CASSPGQGRKTQYF. In nucleotides, the CDR3 is TGTGCCAGCAGCCCGGGACAGGGGAGGAAGACCCAGTACTTC.

V and J are TRBV6-5 and TRBJ2-1; D is possibly TRBD1 (6 bases). This CDR3 is 13 amino acids long. The germline gives CDR1 MNHEY, CDR2 SVGAGI. Between the trimmed V and J ends, which lost 7 bases and 4 bases, there was a span of 11 bases. The CDR3 bases are TGTGCCAGCACAACAGGGTTTTACAATGAGCAGTTCTTC. Amino acids: CASTTGFYNEQFF.

The CDR3 region is CASSATGVTEAFF. In nucleotides, the CDR3 is TGTGCCAGCAGCGCTACAGGGGTCACTGAAGCTTTCTTT. V and J are TRBV7-8 and TRBJ1-1, with 7 nucleotides matching TRBD1. Per germline, CDR1 SGHVS and CDR2 FQNEAQ. This CDR3 is built from 13 residues. V lost 5 bases and J lost 4; bases outside the gene matches: 4.

The V call is TRBV5-6, the J call TRBJ1-2, with TRBD1 identical over 7 bases. Trimming removed 0 bases from V and 2 bases from J; junction bases left unmatched: 4. This CDR3 spans 15 amino acids. Germline V gene lookup returns CDR1 SGHDT and CDR2 YYEEEE. The CDR3 DNA follows: TGTGCCAGCAGCTTGGATACAGGGGCCAACTATGGCTACACCTTC. This translates into CASSLDTGANYGYTF.

This chain links TRBV28 with TRBJ1-4; 9 positions match TRBD1. There are 14 residues in the CDR3. The V gene end was trimmed by 6 bases and the J gene end by 8 bases; junction bases not matched to a gene: 7. The germline CDR1 and CDR2 sequences are MDHEN and SYDVKM. CDR3 region: CASSTTGGPEKLFF. DNA of the CDR3: TGTGCCAGCAGCACTACAGGGGGCCCGGAAAAACTGTTTTTT.

This CDR3 is CASSLGTGRQETQYF. The CDR3 DNA reads as TGTGCCAGCAGCCTCGGGACCGGGAGGCAAGAGACCCAGTACTTC. The chain recombines TRBV14 with TRBJ2-5, with 7 nucleotides matching TRBD2. V shed 4 bases, J shed 2 bases, and the junction held 7 bases outside the gene matches. CDR3 length: 15 amino acids. Per the germline V gene, CDR1 is SGHDN and CDR2 is FVKESK.

The chain joins TRBV6-2 or TRBV6-3 to TRBJ2-7, with 8 bases identical to TRBD1. The V and J ends lost 5 bases and 5 bases, in that order; junction bases with no gene match: 11. This CDR3 is built from 15 residues. CDR1 and CDR2 (germline): MNHEY, SVGEGT. CDR3 in amino acids: CASSPRQGAMNEQYF. CDR3 coding DNA: TGTGCCAGCAGTCCGAGGCAGGGGGCTATGAACGAGCAGTACTTC.

The chain recombines TRBV27 with TRBJ2-1, with D unclear. Trimming took 0 bases from V and 5 from J, leaving 5 bases between them. This CDR3 contains 13 residues. The germline V gene has CDR1 MNHEY and CDR2 SMNVEV (reference sequence). CDR3 sequence reads: CASSLSRNNEQFF. The CDR3, as DNA: TGTGCCAGCAGTTTATCGCGAAACAATGAGCAGTTCTTC.

The V gene is TRBV7-9, the J gene TRBJ1-2, with 7 bases aligning to TRBD1. Per germline, CDR1 SEHNR and CDR2 FQNEAQ (reference sequence). J was trimmed by 3 bases and V by 2 bases; bases with no gene match: 6. The length of the CDR3 is 15 residues. The CDR3 DNA is TGTGCCAGCAGCTTATTGGCCGACAGGGACTATGGCTACACCTTC. Protein: CASSLLADRDYGYTF. Looking up the rest from reference TRBV7-9 and TRBJ1-2 gives the full variable domain: DTGVSQNPRHKITKRGQNVTFRCDPISEHNRLYWYRQTLGQGPEFLTYFQNEAQLEKSRLLSDRFSAERPKGSFSTLEIQRTEQGDSAMYLCASSLLADRDYGYTFGSGTRLTVV.

CDR3 residues: CASSSGQGNSPLHF. The CDR3 DNA follows: TGTGCCAGCTCGTCTGGACAGGGTAATTCACCCCTCCACTTT. The gene calls are TRBV18 and TRBJ1-6; 8 bases align to TRBD1. V gave up 6 bases and J gave up 6 bases; unmatched junction bases: 4. There are 14 residues in the CDR3. CDR1 KGHSH and CDR2 LQKENI come from the germline V gene.